The 2 T cell receptor beta chains presented below share a single source sample, sequenced in a study of T cell responses to AZD1222 COVID-19 vaccine. Clones were sequenced by immunoSEQ multiplex PCR, and TCRdb holds only the in-frame ones, with some missing. The sample holds about 200,000 clones; just over 90% are singletons and the top ten take 3% to 3.5%. The specimen was peripheral blood, collected 28 days after the second AZD1222 dose. The receptors stem from an adult who received the AZD1222 COVID-19 vaccine.

The count of this clone is one. The chain is built from TRBV30 and TRBJ2-1; 9 positions agree with TRBD1. The junction had 4 bases not matched to a gene; V was cut back by 0 bases and J by 4 bases. The V gene's germline CDR1 is GTSNPN and CDR2 SVGIG (reference sequence). This CDR3 spans 15 amino acids. Written as DNA, the CDR3 is TGTGCCTGGAGTGTCGGGACAGGGAGGTACAATGAGCAGTTCTTC. Its protein is CAWSVGTGRYNEQFF.

The CDR3 reads CASSEFGRANGYTF. The CDR3 DNA reads TGTGCCAGCAGTGAATTCGGCAGGGCGAATGGCTACACCTTC. This sequence joins TRBV25-1 and TRBJ1-2; tentative D call: TRBD1 (5 bases). Germline CDR1 and CDR2: MGHDK and SYGVNS. V lost 1 base and J 6 bases, leaving 12 bases between the germline ends. The CDR3 has 14 amino acids.